Below, one TCR beta chain is given with its context. Source study methods: By means of reference gene primer amplification, nucleated cell counts were estimated. Assay used: immunoSEQ multiplex PCR; TCRdb lists only in-frame clones, some missing. V, J and clone size reflect that table, while D and trimming were determined from the DNA. The table has about 120,000 clones, about nine tenths seen once. The sample originates from a study of blood T cell repertoires in COVID-19. Study in general: The United States, Italy and Spain supplied acute and convalescent COVID-19 samples. T cells, B-cell-depleted T cells, or PBMCs supplied cDNA or gDNA.

CDR1 and CDR2 (germline): SNHLY, FYNNEI. With V trimmed by 6 bases and J by 2 bases, 4 bases remained unmatched. CDR3 length: 14 amino acids. The chain is built from TRBV2 and TRBJ2-1; 7 nucleotides agree with TRBD2. Sequenced input: peripheral blood. This receptor was taken from a man aged 35 to 55 with acute or convalescent COVID-19. The CDR3 sequence: CASRAGTTYNEQFF. Here the CDR3 DNA reads TGTGCCAGCAGGGCCGGGACTACCTACAATGAGCAGTTCTTC.